What follows are 32 T cell receptor beta chains derived from one specimen sequenced in a study of T-cell reconstitution after alpha-beta-depleted transplantation in children. As it was prepared, the TCRbeta library received unique molecular identifiers. TCRdb ran MiXCR on the PCR reads and lists one entry per CDR3 protein. The sample has 200,000 to 300,000 distinct CDR3 sequences, about 25% seen once. The material was PBMCs, obtained before TCRalphabeta/CD19-depleted stem cell transplant. The receptors come from a girl aged 2 to 9 with Fanconi anemia, due to receive a stem cell transplant.

This clonotype has ten or more counts. At one end, the junction sequence differs from germline, possibly due to a read error. This chain uses TRBV29-1 with TRBJ2-1, with D perhaps matching TRBD2 (5 bases). Germline values: CDR1 SQVTM, CDR2 ANQGSEA. The CDR3 runs to 15 residues. The DNA for the CDR3 is TGCAGCGTTGGAACTAGTAACCCTCCCCGCAGTTCTGGGGTCTTC. Translated: CSVGTSNPPRSSGVF.

Ten or more counts support this clonotype. This sequence joins TRBV7-3 and TRBJ2-1; 8 bases are shared with TRBD2. V lost 1 base and J lost 6; bases outside the gene matches: 5. Germline CDR1 is SGHTA and CDR2 is FQGTGA. The CDR3 runs to 15 residues. CDR3 residues: CASSLITGGSNEQFF. The DNA for the CDR3 is TGTGCCAGCAGCTTAATTACGGGAGGGAGCAATGAGCAGTTCTTC.

V usage is TRBV4-1 and J usage is TRBJ1-1; perhaps TRBD1 as D (5 bases). Germline assignment: CDR1 MGHRA and CDR2 YSYEKL. Deletions cut 0 bases from V and 0 bases from J, with 14 bases between. This CDR3 is 17 amino acids long. DNA for the CDR3: TGCGCCAGCAGCCAAGATAACAGGTTCCGTCTGAACACTGAAGCTTTCTTT. This gives the protein CASSQDNRFRLNTEAFF.

This clonotype was found many times. V usage is TRBV5-5 and J usage is TRBJ2-3, with 7 bases aligning to TRBD1. This CDR3 is 13 amino acids long. CDR1 is SGHKS, CDR2 YYEKEE, per germline (reference sequence). V lost 1 base and J lost 4; bases outside the gene matches: 0. The CDR3 region has the DNA TGTGCCAGCAGCTTGCAGGGGGCAGATACGCAGTATTTT. Protein product: CASSLQGADTQYF.

This clonotype was counted only a few times. The V gene is TRBV7-2, the J gene TRBJ2-1; the D is unclear. The CDR3 contains 12 residues. The V gene lost 2 bases and the J gene lost 15 bases, with 14 bases spanning the gap. Germline CDR1 is SGHTA and CDR2 is FQGNSA. The CDR3 is CASSLSELSMFF. The CDR3 nucleotides are TGTGCCAGCAGCTTATCTGAACTAAGTATGTTCTTC.

The V and J genes are TRBV18 and TRBJ2-3, with D unresolved. V gave up 1 base and J gave up 0 bases, with 5 bases separating them. CDR3 length: 14 residues. Germline V gene sequence: CDR1 KGHSH, CDR2 LQKENI. This CDR3 reads CASSPRASTDTQYF. The CDR3, as DNA: TGTGCCAGCTCACCACGGGCTAGCACAGATACGCAGTATTTT.

This clonotype was seen repeatedly, ten times or more. The genes are TRBV5-8 and TRBJ1-2; D is uncertain. This CDR3 is built from 10 residues. The germline V gene encodes CDR1 SGHTS and CDR2 YDEGEE. Trimming took off 5 bases at V and 3 bases at J, with 2 bases between the two ends. Here the CDR3 reads CASSDYGYTF. CDR3 coding DNA: TGTGCCAGCAGTGACTATGGCTACACCTTC.

This clonotype was recorded many times. The chain combines TRBV5-1 with TRBJ2-7, with D maybe TRBD2 (5 bases). The CDR3 spans 15 residues. V dropped 6 bases and J dropped 0 bases, with 16 bases sitting between them. Looked up from germline, CDR1 is SGHRS and CDR2 is YFSETQ. The CDR3 region has the DNA TGCGCCAGCAAAATCCTAGCCGGAAGCTCCTACGAGCAGTACTTC. It specifies CASKILAGSSYEQYF.

This clonotype was seen a handful of times. J is TRBJ2-5 and V is TRBV4-2; 8 nucleotides line up with TRBD1. This CDR3 has 15 amino acids. The J segment lost 2 bases and the V segment lost 3 bases, leaving 5 bases of the junction unmatched. The germline gives CDR1 LGHNA, CDR2 YNFKEQ. The CDR3 sequence: CASSHPDRGQETQYF. CDR3 DNA sequence: TGTGCCAGCAGCCATCCAGACAGGGGTCAAGAGACCCAGTACTTC.

This clonotype was observed at least ten times. V usage is TRBV15 and J usage is TRBJ2-1, with D hard to call. CDR1 LNHNV and CDR2 YYDKDF come from the germline V gene (reference sequence). Trimming shortened V by 1 base and J by 6 bases, and 4 bases separated the two germline ends. CDR3 size: 12 residues. The CDR3 loop reads CATSRGLNEQFF. The CDR3 DNA sequence: TGTGCCACCAGCAGAGGCCTCAATGAGCAGTTCTTC.

The sample holds a few counts of this clonotype. The chain employs TRBV20-1 and TRBJ2-3; TRBD2 agrees at 9 bases. This CDR3 region has 15 residues. Trimming cost V 3 bases and J 2 bases; bases outside gene matches: 6. Germline CDR1 DFQATT, CDR2 SNEGSKA (reference sequence). For the CDR3, the DNA is TGCAGTGCTAGTGTAGCGGGGGTGATCACAGATACGCAGTATTTT. Amino acid sequence: CSASVAGVITDTQYF.

This clonotype was counted many times. This rearrangement joins TRBV29-1 to TRBJ2-7, with 10 positions matching TRBD2. The V gene's germline CDR1 is SQVTM and CDR2 ANQGSEA. V gave up 7 bases and J gave up 0 bases; unmatched junction bases: 9. The CDR3 has 15 residues. CDR3 sequence: CSALVLAGDSYEQYF. The CDR3 DNA sequence: TGCAGCGCCCTCGTTCTAGCGGGAGACTCCTACGAGCAGTACTTC.

This clonotype appeared a few times. The chain is built from TRBV7-2 and TRBJ2-7; 9 bases line up with TRBD2. The germline V gene has CDR1 SGHTA and CDR2 FQGNSA. The CDR3 runs 14 residues. With 5 bases clipped from V and 6 bases from J, the junction kept 8 bases outside the gene matches. The CDR3 nucleotides are TGTGCCAGCAGCCCCATCCCACTAGCGGGCGAGCAGTACTTC. It is translated as CASSPIPLAGEQYF.

The V and J genes are TRBV18 and TRBJ2-3; a weak D match, TRBD2 (5 bases). V shed 3 bases and J shed 2 bases, with 12 bases lying between them. This CDR3 spans 15 amino acids. CDR1 and CDR2 (germline): KGHSH, LQKENI. For the CDR3, the DNA is TGTGCCAGCTCACCCCTACTAGGGCCCACAGATACGCAGTATTTT. Translated: CASSPLLGPTDTQYF.

This clonotype showed up just a few times. The rearrangement uses TRBV6-1 and TRBJ1-4, with 8 bases lining up with TRBD1. The CDR3 covers 16 residues. From germline, CDR1 is MNHNS and CDR2 SASEGT. Trimming took 5 bases from V and 14 from J; bases not matched to a gene: 19. CDR3 in amino acids: CASSQGQGLLGKRLFF. The DNA for the CDR3 is TGTGCCAGCAGTCAAGGACAGGGCCTTTTGGGAAAAAGGCTGTTTTTT.

In this sample, this clonotype turned up a few times. The chain is built from TRBV7-8 and TRBJ1-4; TRBD1 aligns across 8 bases. CDR1 is SGHVS, CDR2 FQNEAQ, per germline. The V and J ends lost 5 bases and 6 bases, in that order; junction bases with no gene match: 5. The CDR3 loop spans 14 amino acids. CDR3 DNA sequence: TGTGCCAGCAGCCAGACAGGGGAGGATGAAAAACTGTTTTTT. Its translation is CASSQTGEDEKLFF.

J is TRBJ1-4 and V is TRBV29-1; D is undetermined. There are 13 residues in the CDR3. CDR1 is SQVTM, CDR2 ANQGSEA, per germline. The ends were cut back, 4 bases at V and 1 base at J, with 7 bases in the middle. In nucleotides, the CDR3 is TGCAGCGTTGTTTCGAGAACTAATGAAAAACTGTTTTTT. Its protein is CSVVSRTNEKLFF.

This clonotype has just a few counts. V usage is TRBV19 and J usage is TRBJ2-1, with TRBD1 matching over 9 bases. CDR3 size: 16 residues. The germline gives CDR1 LNHDA, CDR2 SQIVND (reference sequence). Trimming took 1 base from V and 7 from J; bases not matched to a gene: 8. The CDR3 region is CASSIGSGDRVNEQFF. DNA for the CDR3: TGTGCCAGTAGTATAGGTAGTGGGGACAGGGTAAATGAGCAGTTCTTC.

The chain couples TRBV4-2 to TRBJ1-1; 9 bases map to TRBD1. V lost 0 bases and J lost 1; bases outside the gene matches: 3. Germline values: CDR1 LGHNA, CDR2 YNFKEQ. The CDR3 has 16 residues. The CDR3, as DNA: TGTGCCAGCAGCCAAGAACAGGGGGCGAGGAACACTGAAGCTTTCTTT. Protein sequence: CASSQEQGARNTEAFF.

The chain couples TRBV20-1 to TRBJ2-1; D might be TRBD2 (6 bases). V lost 0 bases and J 8 bases, leaving 14 bases between the germline ends. This CDR3 has 14 residues. Germline V CDR1 and CDR2: DFQATT, SNEGSKA (reference sequence). CDR3 region: CSARDWASDDEQFF. CDR3 bases: TGCAGTGCTAGAGATTGGGCTAGCGATGATGAGCAGTTCTTC.

This clonotype was seen repeatedly, ten times or more. The CDR3 sequence is CASNVGIPSYNEQFF. The CDR3 nucleotides are TGTGCCAGCAACGTCGGGATCCCCTCCTACAATGAGCAGTTCTTC. The V gene is TRBV12-3 or TRBV12-4, the J gene TRBJ2-1, with TRBD2 as a possible D gene (5 bases). V was clipped by 7 bases and J by 0 bases, with 13 bases between them. The CDR3 has 15 residues.

This clonotype was detected ten times or more. This chain joins TRBV18 and TRBJ2-5; a possible D gene is TRBD1 (6 bases). CDR3 length equals 16 residues. Per the germline V gene, CDR1 is KGHSH and CDR2 is LQKENI. Trimming cost V 2 bases and J 0 bases, with 13 bases left between them. CDR3 sequence reads: CASSPFTRGYQETQYF. CDR3 nucleotide sequence: TGTGCCAGCTCACCATTCACCAGGGGATACCAAGAGACCCAGTACTTC.

The chain has TRBV20-1 and TRBJ2-4, with D perhaps TRBD2 (5 bases). The germline gives CDR1 DFQATT, CDR2 SNEGSKA (reference sequence). V was clipped by 6 bases and J by 0 bases, with 9 bases between them. The CDR3 loop spans 13 amino acids. The CDR3 loop reads CSALGLAKNIQYF. For the CDR3, the DNA is TGCAGTGCCCTAGGACTAGCCAAAAACATTCAGTACTTC.

In this sample, this clonotype turned up many times. J is TRBJ2-1 and V is TRBV12-3 or TRBV12-4; 12 positions agree with TRBD2. J lost 5 bases, V lost 5 bases, and 7 bases had no gene match. CDR3 length equals 16 residues. CDR3: CASSPGLAGTHNEQFF. CDR3 nucleotide sequence: TGTGCCAGCAGTCCAGGACTAGCGGGAACGCACAATGAGCAGTTCTTC.

The chain combines TRBV7-2 with TRBJ1-4, with D unresolved. CDR1 is SGHTA and CDR2 is FQGNSA in the germline V gene. The CDR3 spans 13 residues. V lost 5 bases to trimming and J lost 7 bases, with 11 bases between them. The DNA for the CDR3 is TGTGCCAGCAGCACTATACCCTTTGAAAAACTGTTTTTT. As protein: CASSTIPFEKLFF. Together with reference TRBV7-2 and TRBJ1-4, the CDR3 gives the full variable domain: GAGVSQSPSNKVTEKGKDVELRCDPISGHTALYWYRQSLGQGLEFLIYFQGNSAPDKSGLPSDRFSAERTGGSVSTLTIQRTQQEDSAVYLCASSTIPFEKLFFGSGTQLSVL.

CDR3 bases: TGTGCCAGCAGTCTATCCTACTGGGCGAAGACAGGGAAAGCTTTCTTT. This translates into CASSLSYWAKTGKAFF. The chain carries TRBV6-1 and TRBJ1-1, with 7 bases that match TRBD1. Germline lookup yields CDR1 MNHNS and CDR2 SASEGT. Trimming at V came to 5 bases and at J to 9 bases, leaving 18 bases not matched to a gene. The CDR3 is 16 amino acids.

The chain couples TRBV5-1 to TRBJ2-1; D may be TRBD1 or TRBD2 (6 bases each). Trimming cost V 0 bases and J 9 bases, with 16 bases left between them. Germline CDR1 reads SGHRS; CDR2 reads YFSETQ. This CDR3 is built from 15 residues. This chain's CDR3 is CASSLVGGPAGEQFF. The DNA of the CDR3 is TGCGCCAGCAGCTTGGTAGGGGGGCCGGCTGGTGAGCAGTTCTTC.

The genes are TRBV29-1 and TRBJ1-1, with 8 positions matching TRBD1. CDR3 length: 12 amino acids. The V gene end was trimmed by 6 bases and the J gene end by 6 bases; junction bases not matched to a gene: 6. The germline CDR1 and CDR2 sequences are SQVTM and ANQGSEA. This CDR3 is CSVLQGAPEAFF. The CDR3 region has the DNA TGCAGCGTACTCCAGGGGGCCCCTGAAGCTTTCTTT.

A few counts support this clonotype. V is TRBV11-2 and J is TRBJ2-1; 13 bases are shared with TRBD2. V was clipped by 3 bases and J by 8 bases; unmatched bases: 10. CDR3 length: 17 amino acids. CDR1 is SGHAT and CDR2 is FQNNGV in the germline V gene. The CDR3 here is CASSFELAGGPGYEQFF. CDR3 nucleotides: TGTGCCAGCAGCTTCGAACTAGCGGGAGGGCCGGGCTATGAGCAGTTCTTC.

This clonotype was seen at least ten times. The chain joins TRBV29-1 to TRBJ2-7, with D tentatively TRBD2 (6 bases). CDR1 and CDR2 (germline): SQVTM, ANQGSEA. Trimming shortened V by 4 bases and J by 2 bases, and 12 bases separated the two germline ends. This CDR3 region has 13 residues. The CDR3 nucleotides are TGCAGCGTTGTAGGAGGGAGTGCCTACGAGCAGTACTTC. It translates to CSVVGGSAYEQYF.

The V and J genes are TRBV7-3 and TRBJ2-1; D possibly corresponds to TRBD1 (7 bases). From germline, CDR1 is SGHTA and CDR2 FQGTGA. The CDR3 loop spans 15 amino acids. With 2 bases removed from V and 8 bases from J, the gap between germline ends came to 16 bases. The CDR3 DNA sequence: TGTGCCAGCAGCTTACAGGGGGGCGGACTATATGAGCAGTTCTTC. It encodes CASSLQGGGLYEQFF.

This clonotype was counted many times. The chain's CDR3 is CASSLGGNSYNEQFF. CDR3 nucleotides: TGCGCCAGCAGCTTGGGCGGGAACTCCTACAATGAGCAGTTCTTC. This chain uses TRBV5-1 with TRBJ2-1; D may be TRBD2 (6 bases). This CDR3 is 15 amino acids long. V lost 0 bases and J lost 0, with 7 bases in between. Germline V CDR1 and CDR2: SGHRS, YFSETQ. The full variable domain, with the rest looked up from reference TRBV5-1 and TRBJ2-1, is KAGVTQTPRYLIKTRGQQVTLSCSPISGHRSVSWYQQTPGQGLQFLFEYFSETQRNKGNFPGRFSGRQFSNSRSEMNVSTLELGDSALYLCASSLGGNSYNEQFFGPGTRLTVL.